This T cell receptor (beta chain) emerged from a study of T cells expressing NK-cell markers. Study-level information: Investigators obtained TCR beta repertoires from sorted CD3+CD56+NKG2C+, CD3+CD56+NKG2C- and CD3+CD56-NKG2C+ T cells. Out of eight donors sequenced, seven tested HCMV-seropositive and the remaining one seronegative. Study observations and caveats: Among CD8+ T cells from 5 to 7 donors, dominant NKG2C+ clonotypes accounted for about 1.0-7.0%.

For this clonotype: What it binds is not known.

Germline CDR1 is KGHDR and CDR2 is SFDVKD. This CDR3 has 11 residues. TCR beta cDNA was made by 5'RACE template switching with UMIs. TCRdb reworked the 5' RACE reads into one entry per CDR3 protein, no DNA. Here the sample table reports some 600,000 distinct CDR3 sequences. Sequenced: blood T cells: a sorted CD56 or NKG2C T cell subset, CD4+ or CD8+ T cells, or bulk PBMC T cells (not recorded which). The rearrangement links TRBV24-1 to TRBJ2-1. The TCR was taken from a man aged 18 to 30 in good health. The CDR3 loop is CATSDRHEQFF.